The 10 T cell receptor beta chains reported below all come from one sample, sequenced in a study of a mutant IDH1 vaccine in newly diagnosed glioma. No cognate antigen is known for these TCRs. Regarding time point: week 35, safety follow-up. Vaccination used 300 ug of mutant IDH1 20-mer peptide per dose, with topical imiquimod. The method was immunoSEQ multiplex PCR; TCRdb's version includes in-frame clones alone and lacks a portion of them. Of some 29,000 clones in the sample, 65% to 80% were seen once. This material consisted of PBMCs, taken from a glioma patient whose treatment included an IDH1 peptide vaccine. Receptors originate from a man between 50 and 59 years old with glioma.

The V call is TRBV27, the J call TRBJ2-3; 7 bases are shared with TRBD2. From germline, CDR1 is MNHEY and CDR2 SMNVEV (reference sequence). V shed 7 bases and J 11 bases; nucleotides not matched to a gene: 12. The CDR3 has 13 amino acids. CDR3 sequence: CASTSRAAGQQYF. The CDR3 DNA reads TGTGCCAGCACTTCACGAGCAGCGGGGCAGCAGTATTTT.

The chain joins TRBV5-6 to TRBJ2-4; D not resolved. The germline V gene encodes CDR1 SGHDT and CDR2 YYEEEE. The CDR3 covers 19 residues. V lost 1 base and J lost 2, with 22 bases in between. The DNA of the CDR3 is TGTGCCAGCAGCTTGTACTGGGCTCTTGGTCGAGCAACCAAAAACATTCAGTACTTC. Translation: CASSLYWALGRATKNIQYF.

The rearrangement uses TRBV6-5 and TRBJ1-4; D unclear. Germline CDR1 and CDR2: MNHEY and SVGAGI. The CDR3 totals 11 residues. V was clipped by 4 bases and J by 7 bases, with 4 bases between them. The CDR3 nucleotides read TGTGCCAGCAGTTTGGGTGAAAAACTGTTTTTT. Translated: CASSLGEKLFF.

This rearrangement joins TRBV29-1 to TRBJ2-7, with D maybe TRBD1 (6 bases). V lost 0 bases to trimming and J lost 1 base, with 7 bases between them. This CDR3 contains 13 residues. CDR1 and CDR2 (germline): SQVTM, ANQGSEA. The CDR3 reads CSVEDQGSYEQYF. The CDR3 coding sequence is TGCAGCGTTGAAGATCAGGGGTCCTACGAGCAGTACTTC.

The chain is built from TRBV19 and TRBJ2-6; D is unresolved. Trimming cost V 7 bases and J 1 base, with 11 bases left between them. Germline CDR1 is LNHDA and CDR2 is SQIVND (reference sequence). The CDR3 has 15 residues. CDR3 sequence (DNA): TGTGCCAGTATTAGGACGGGTTCTGGGGCCAACGTCCTGACTTTC. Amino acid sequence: CASIRTGSGANVLTF.

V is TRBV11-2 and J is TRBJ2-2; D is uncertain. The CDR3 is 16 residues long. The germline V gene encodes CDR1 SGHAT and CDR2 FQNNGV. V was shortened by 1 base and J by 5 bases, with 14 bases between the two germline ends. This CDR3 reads CASSLAGVGLTGELFF. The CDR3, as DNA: TGTGCCAGCAGCTTAGCTGGAGTGGGCTTAACCGGGGAGCTGTTTTTT.

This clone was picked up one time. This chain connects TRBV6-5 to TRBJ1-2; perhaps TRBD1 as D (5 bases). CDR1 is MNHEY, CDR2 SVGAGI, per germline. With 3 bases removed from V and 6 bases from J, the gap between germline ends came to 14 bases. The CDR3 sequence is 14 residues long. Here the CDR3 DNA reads TGTGCCAGCAGTTATGGGGGAGACAATAATGGCTACACCTTC. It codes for CASSYGGDNNGYTF.

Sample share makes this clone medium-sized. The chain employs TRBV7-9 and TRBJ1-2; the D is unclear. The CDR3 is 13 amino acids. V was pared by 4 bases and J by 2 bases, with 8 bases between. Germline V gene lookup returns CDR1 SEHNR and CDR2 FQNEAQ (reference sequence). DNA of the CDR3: TGTGCCAGCAGCTCGGGAGACAACTATGGCTACACCTTC. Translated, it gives CASSSGDNYGYTF.

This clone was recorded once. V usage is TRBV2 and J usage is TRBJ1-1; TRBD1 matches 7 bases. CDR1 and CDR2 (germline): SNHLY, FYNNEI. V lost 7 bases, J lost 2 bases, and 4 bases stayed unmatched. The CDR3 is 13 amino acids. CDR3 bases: TGTGCCAGCACAAGACAGGGAAACACTGAAGCTTTCTTT. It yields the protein CASTRQGNTEAFF.

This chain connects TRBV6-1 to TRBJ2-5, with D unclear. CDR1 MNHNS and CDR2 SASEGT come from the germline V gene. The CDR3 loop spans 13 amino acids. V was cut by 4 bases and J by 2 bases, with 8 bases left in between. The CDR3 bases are TGTGCCAGCAGTGTGAGACTTCAAGAGACCCAGTACTTC. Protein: CASSVRLQETQYF.